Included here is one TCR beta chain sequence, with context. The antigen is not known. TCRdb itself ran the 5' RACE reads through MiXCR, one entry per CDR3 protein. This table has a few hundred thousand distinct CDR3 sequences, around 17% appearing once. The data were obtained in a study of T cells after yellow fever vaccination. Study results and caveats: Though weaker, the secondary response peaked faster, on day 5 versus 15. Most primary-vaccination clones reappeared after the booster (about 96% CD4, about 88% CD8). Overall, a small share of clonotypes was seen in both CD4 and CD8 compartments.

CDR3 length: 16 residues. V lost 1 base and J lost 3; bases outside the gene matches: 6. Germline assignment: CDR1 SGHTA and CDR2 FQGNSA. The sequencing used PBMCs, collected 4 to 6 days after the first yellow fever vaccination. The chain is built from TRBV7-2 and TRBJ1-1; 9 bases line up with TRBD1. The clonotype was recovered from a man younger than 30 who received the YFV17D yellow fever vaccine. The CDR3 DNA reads TGTGCCAGCAGCTTAGGACAGGGGGTTGGATACACTGAAGCTTTCTTT. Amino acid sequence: CASSLGQGVGYTEAFF.